The T cell receptor (beta chain) under discussion was sequenced for a study of blood T cell repertoires in COVID-19. Study-wide background: Researchers got acute and convalescent COVID-19 samples from the United States, Italy and Spain. Nucleic acid was either cDNA or gDNA, and it came from T cells, B-cell-depleted T cells, or PBMCs.

As originally analysed: Researchers report that nucleated cell counts were estimated from reference gene primer amplification. Sequencing was performed with immunoSEQ multiplex PCR; in TCRdb, only in-frame clones are kept and a portion is missing. V and J calls and clone size are copied from that table; D and trimming were computed from the DNA. Seen here are about 270,000 clones, about 88% observed once, and the top ten hold approximately 3.8%. The CDR3 sequence is 13 residues long. The V and J ends lost 4 bases and 10 bases, in that order; junction bases with no gene match: 5. CDR1 and CDR2 (germline): SGHAT, FQDESV (reference sequence).

This clonotype originated in a man between 60 and 75 years old who had recovered from COVID-19. The sample consisted of peripheral blood. The chain couples TRBV11-1 to TRBJ2-1; TRBD1 aligns across 9 bases. CDR3 coding DNA: TGTGCCAGCAGCTGGACAGGGGCGGGAGAGCAGTTCTTC. As protein: CASSWTGAGEQFF.